This T cell receptor beta chain was retrieved from a study of radiation and T cells in renal cell carcinoma. Notes on the study in general: Top tumor clonotypes rose in blood 2 weeks post-radiation, then contracted.

Data came from immunoSEQ multiplex PCR; TCRdb stores just in-frame clones and leaves some out. The data hold some 100,000 clones, with under 90% observed a single time. With respect to this clone: As yet, its antigen is unknown.

V shed 0 bases and J shed 1 base, with 4 bases lying between them. Germline CDR1 is SGHRS and CDR2 is YFSETQ. This CDR3 has 13 amino acids. Time point: baseline pretreatment blood. Documented treatment: 15 Gy SBRT to primary tumor, nephrectomy 4 weeks later. This renal cell carcinoma was of the clear cell type. V gene TRBV5-1 combines with J gene TRBJ1-1, with no clear D. The material sequenced was blood, taken from a patient whose treatment included radiotherapy and nephrectomy. The source of this sequence is a man aged 55 to 69 with renal cell carcinoma. The CDR3, as DNA: TGCGCCAGCAGCTTGGAACAGAACACTGAAGCTTTCTTT. The encoded protein is CASSLEQNTEAFF.